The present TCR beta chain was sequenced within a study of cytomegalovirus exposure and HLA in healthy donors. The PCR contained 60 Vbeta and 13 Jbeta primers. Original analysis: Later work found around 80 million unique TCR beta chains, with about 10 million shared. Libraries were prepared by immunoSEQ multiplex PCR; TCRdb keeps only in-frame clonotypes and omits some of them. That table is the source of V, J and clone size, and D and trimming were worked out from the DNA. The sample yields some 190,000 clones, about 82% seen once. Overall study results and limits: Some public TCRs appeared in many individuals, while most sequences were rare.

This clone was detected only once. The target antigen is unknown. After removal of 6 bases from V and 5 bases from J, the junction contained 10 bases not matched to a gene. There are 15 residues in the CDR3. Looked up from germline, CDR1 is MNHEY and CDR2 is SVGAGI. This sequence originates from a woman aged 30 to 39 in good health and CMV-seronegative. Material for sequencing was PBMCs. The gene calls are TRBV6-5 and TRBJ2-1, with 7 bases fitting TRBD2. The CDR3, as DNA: TGTGCCAGCAGCCCCACAGCGGGGTCGGACAATGAGCAGTTCTTC. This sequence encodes CASSPTAGSDNEQFF.